The 13 T cell receptor beta chains presented below share a single source sample, sequenced in a study of T cell responses to AZD1222 COVID-19 vaccine. Repertoires were generated with immunoSEQ multiplex PCR, while TCRdb's copy carries only in-frame clones and drops some. The sample has 120,000 to 150,000 clones; roughly nine tenths are singletons. This material consisted of peripheral blood, taken 28 days after the second AZD1222 dose. The receptors were sampled from an adult who received the AZD1222 COVID-19 vaccine.

The rearrangement joins TRBV5-1 to TRBJ1-1, with TRBD1 matching over 9 bases. V trimming: 0 bases; J trimming: 4 bases; junction bases outside the gene matches: 7. The CDR3 is made up of 16 amino acids. Germline CDR1 SGHRS, CDR2 YFSETQ. CDR3 sequence reads: CASSLEGTGRATEAFF. The CDR3 region has the DNA TGCGCCAGCAGCTTGGAGGGGACAGGGCGCGCCACTGAAGCTTTCTTT.

The chain employs TRBV9 and TRBJ2-5; possible D gene TRBD2, 6 bases. Looked up from germline, CDR1 is SGDLS and CDR2 is YYNGEE. CDR3 length equals 16 residues. Trimming took off 0 bases at V and 3 bases at J, with 15 bases between the two ends. The CDR3 loop is CASSVGRGLGEETQYF. For the CDR3, the DNA is TGTGCCAGCAGCGTAGGTCGGGGACTGGGGGAAGAGACCCAGTACTTC.

V and J are TRBV4-2 and TRBJ2-3; 7 nucleotides agree with TRBD2. The CDR3 extends over 19 amino acids. J was trimmed by 2 bases and V by 0 bases; bases with no gene match: 14. The germline gives CDR1 LGHNA, CDR2 YNFKEQ. Written as DNA, the CDR3 is TGTGCCAGCAGCCAAGACAGTCTAGCGGATAATTCCGCCACAGATACGCAGTATTTT. Translation: CASSQDSLADNSATDTQYF.

This clone appeared a single time. The gene calls are TRBV11-2 and TRBJ2-7; possible D gene TRBD2, 6 bases. Germline CDR1 is SGHAT and CDR2 is FQNNGV. The CDR3 has 15 residues. V lost 6 bases and J lost 3, with 18 bases in between. In nucleotides, the CDR3 is TGTGCCAGCAGGCCCGGAGTCTGGGGGGACTACGAGCAGTACTTC. It yields the protein CASRPGVWGDYEQYF.

The chain joins TRBV15 to TRBJ1-5, with a weak D call TRBD1 (5 bases). The V gene lost 0 bases and the J gene lost 2 bases, with 14 bases spanning the gap. Germline values: CDR1 LNHNV, CDR2 YYDKDF (reference sequence). The CDR3 is made up of 17 amino acids. The CDR3 reads CATSRDPGAPGNQPQHF. The CDR3, as DNA: TGTGCCACCAGCAGAGATCCTGGGGCTCCAGGCAATCAGCCCCAGCATTTT.

The J gene is TRBJ2-5, the V gene TRBV28; TRBD1 matches at 7 bases. Germline CDR1 reads MDHEN; CDR2 reads SYDVKM. The CDR3 extends over 17 amino acids. Trimming removed 5 bases from V and 4 bases from J; junction bases left unmatched: 16. CDR3 in amino acids: CASSGARRQGKRETQYF. For the CDR3, the DNA is TGTGCCAGCAGTGGGGCCCGACGACAGGGAAAGAGAGAGACCCAGTACTTC. Using reference TRBV28 and TRBJ2-5 for the parts outside the CDR3, the full variable domain is DVKVTQSSRYLVKRTGEKVFLECVQDMDHENMFWYRQDPGLGLRLIYFSYDVKMKEKGDIPEGYSVSREKKERFSLILESASTNQTSMYLCASSGARRQGKRETQYFGPGTRLLVL.

This chain joins TRBV10-1 and TRBJ1-1, with D hard to call. V was shortened by 3 bases and J by 3 bases, with 14 bases between the two germline ends. From germline, CDR1 is WNHNN and CDR2 SYGVQD (reference sequence). This CDR3 is 15 amino acids long. DNA for the CDR3: TGCGCCAGCAGTGATGGAGGGAGCGGGGACACTGAAGCTTTCTTT. Its protein is CASSDGGSGDTEAFF.

DNA for the CDR3: TGTGCCAGCAGTTTTGGGGGTTTGGGTTCACCCCTCCACTTT. It yields the protein CASSFGGLGSPLHF. The J gene is TRBJ1-6, the V gene TRBV28; D might be TRBD1 (5 bases). This CDR3 has 14 amino acids. Trimming removed 3 bases from V and 9 bases from J, with 12 bases in between. Germline CDR1 MDHEN, CDR2 SYDVKM. Full variable domain (remainder filled in from reference TRBV28 and TRBJ1-6): DVKVTQSSRYLVKRTGEKVFLECVQDMDHENMFWYRQDPGLGLRLIYFSYDVKMKEKGDIPEGYSVSREKKERFSLILESASTNQTSMYLCASSFGGLGSPLHFGNGTRLTVT.

The chain uses TRBV11-3 and TRBJ1-3, with D perhaps TRBD1 (5 bases). Germline V lookup: CDR1 SGHNT, CDR2 YENEEA. The CDR3 consists of 16 residues. V lost 5 bases, J lost 0 bases, and 14 bases lay in between. CDR3 residues: CASSGPGGPSGNTIYF. The CDR3 bases are TGTGCCAGCAGCGGCCCTGGGGGACCCTCTGGAAACACCATATATTTT.

The chain is built from TRBV18 and TRBJ2-6; no firm D call. The CDR3 loop spans 13 amino acids. Trimming took 4 bases from V and 4 from J, leaving 5 bases between them. Germline-derived CDR1 and CDR2 are KGHSH and LQKENI. The chain's CDR3 is CASSLGGANVLTF. Written as DNA, the CDR3 is TGTGCCAGCTCACTAGGCGGGGCCAACGTCCTGACTTTC.

J is TRBJ1-1 and V is TRBV2; D is perhaps TRBD1 (5 bases). CDR1 is SNHLY and CDR2 is FYNNEI in the germline V gene. The CDR3 contains 16 residues. Trimming left V 2 bases short and J 5 bases short, with 18 bases between. Written as DNA, the CDR3 is TGTGCCAGCAGTGAAACGCCAGGGATAATAGGGACTGAAGCTTTCTTT. Its translation: CASSETPGIIGTEAFF.

The J gene is TRBJ2-2, the V gene TRBV19, with TRBD1 matching 8 bases. CDR1 is LNHDA, CDR2 SQIVND, per germline (reference sequence). CDR3 length equals 15 residues. The junction had 7 bases not matched to a gene; V was cut back by 5 bases and J by 5 bases. CDR3 sequence reads: CASSADRGPTGELFF. The CDR3 DNA is TGTGCCAGTAGTGCCGACAGGGGCCCAACCGGGGAGCTGTTTTTT.

The rearrangement joins TRBV18 to TRBJ2-3; D is uncertain. V shed 2 bases and J shed 0 bases, with 3 bases lying between them. This CDR3 contains 13 residues. Germline V CDR1 and CDR2: KGHSH, LQKENI. The CDR3 loop is CASSPGSTDTQYF. CDR3 nucleotides: TGTGCCAGCTCACCAGGGAGCACAGATACGCAGTATTTT.